The 16 T cell receptor beta chains listed next were all sequenced from one sample in a study of shared clonotypes between healthy human individuals. TCRdb's copy holds only in-frame clones and misses some; the assay was immunoSEQ multiplex PCR. The repertoire consists of approximately 1,000,000 clones, with roughly 80% occurring once and the leading ten covering 0.89%. Input material: memory CD4+ T cells from PBMCs. Indicated subset: CD45RA-negative fraction. These receptors were taken from a man aged 18 to 29 in good health. Some clones in this sample may be carry-over from other donors' samples.

This clone was seen more than once but under ten times. V and J are TRBV7-3 and TRBJ2-1; 10 bases match TRBD2. Germline loops: CDR1 SGHTA, CDR2 FQGTGA. Trimming took 2 bases from V and 9 from J; bases not matched to a gene: 7. There are 15 residues in the CDR3. CDR3: CASSLQGLAGAEQFF. CDR3 bases: TGTGCCAGCAGCTTACAGGGCCTAGCGGGAGCTGAGCAGTTCTTC. The full variable domain, in which reference TRBV7-3 and TRBJ2-1 provide the parts outside the CDR3, is GAGVSQTPSNKVTEKGKYVELRCDPISGHTALYWYRQSLGQGPEFLIYFQGTGAADDSGLPNDRFFAVRPEGSVSTLKIQRTERGDSAVYLCASSLQGLAGAEQFFGPGTRLTVL.

This CDR3 reads CASSARTSGGLGELFF. The CDR3 DNA reads as TGTGCCAGCAGCGCCCGGACTAGCGGGGGGCTCGGGGAGCTGTTTTTT. This chain joins TRBV9 and TRBJ2-2; 14 positions agree with TRBD2. Trimming cost V 3 bases and J 7 bases; bases outside gene matches: 5. The CDR3 spans 16 residues. Germline V CDR1 and CDR2: SGDLS, YYNGEE.

V and J are TRBV15 and TRBJ1-1; no firm D call. Deletions cut 1 base from V and 1 base from J, with 7 bases between. The CDR3 loop spans 14 amino acids. Germline V gives CDR1 LNHNV, CDR2 YYDKDF (reference sequence). The CDR3: CATSRVGRNTEAFF. Written as DNA, the CDR3 is TGTGCCACCAGCAGAGTGGGGAGGAACACTGAAGCTTTCTTT.

In the case of this clone: In the same sample, other DNA sequences code for this CDR3. The chain recombines TRBV5-1 with TRBJ2-1; 12 bases align to TRBD2. With V trimmed by 3 bases and J by 4 bases, 2 bases remained unmatched. Germline loops: CDR1 SGHRS, CDR2 YFSETQ. The CDR3 contains 15 residues. The CDR3 nucleotides read TGCGCCAGCAGCTCGGGACTAGCGGGTTACAATGAGCAGTTCTTC. Protein product: CASSSGLAGYNEQFF. The full variable domain, rest sourced from reference TRBV5-1 and TRBJ2-1, is KAGVTQTPRYLIKTRGQQVTLSCSPISGHRSVSWYQQTPGQGLQFLFEYFSETQRNKGNFPGRFSGRQFSNSRSEMNVSTLELGDSALYLCASSSGLAGYNEQFFGPGTRLTVL.

This chain joins TRBV2 and TRBJ2-5; 9 positions match TRBD2. The V and J ends lost 7 bases and 5 bases, in that order; junction bases with no gene match: 11. CDR1 SNHLY and CDR2 FYNNEI come from the germline V gene. The length of the CDR3 is 15 residues. CDR3 region: CASTVGTSYRETQYF. CDR3 coding DNA: TGTGCCAGCACCGTGGGGACTAGCTACAGGGAGACCCAGTACTTC.

The chain is built from TRBV5-4 and TRBJ2-2; D tentatively reads TRBD1 or TRBD2 (5 bases each). The germline V gene has CDR1 SGHNT and CDR2 YYREEE (reference sequence). The V and J ends lost 0 bases and 4 bases respectively, with 10 bases between them. The CDR3 runs 15 residues. In DNA, the CDR3 is TGTGCCAGCAGCTTGGTAGGGGAGAGCACCGGGGAGCTGTTTTTT. Translated, it gives CASSLVGESTGELFF.

This chain connects TRBV28 to TRBJ2-7; D is undetermined. Germline V CDR1 and CDR2: MDHEN, SYDVKM. There are 12 residues in the CDR3. Trimming pared 6 bases from V and 7 bases from J, leaving 13 bases between. This chain's CDR3 is CASSSSTQEQYF. In DNA form, the CDR3 reads TGTGCCAGCAGCTCCTCGACCCAAGAGCAGTACTTC.

This chain links TRBV5-1 with TRBJ1-1; TRBD1 aligns across 8 bases. V was clipped by 5 bases and J by 1 base; unmatched bases: 4. There are 14 residues in the CDR3. The V gene's germline CDR1 is SGHRS and CDR2 YFSETQ. Written as DNA, the CDR3 is TGCGCCAGCAGTCGGGACAGGCCGAACACTGAAGCTTTCTTT. Translating gives CASSRDRPNTEAFF. Filled out from reference TRBV5-1 and TRBJ1-1, the complete variable domain reads KAGVTQTPRYLIKTRGQQVTLSCSPISGHRSVSWYQQTPGQGLQFLFEYFSETQRNKGNFPGRFSGRQFSNSRSEMNVSTLELGDSALYLCASSRDRPNTEAFFGQGTRLTVV.

The rearrangement uses TRBV18 and TRBJ1-1, with no clear D. The CDR3 covers 14 residues. Germline V gives CDR1 KGHSH, CDR2 LQKENI. Trimming cost V 1 base and J 6 bases, with 12 bases left between them. The CDR3 nucleotides are TGTGCCAGCTCACCACGACCGGGTTTGTCTGAAGCTTTCTTT. Translation gives CASSPRPGLSEAFF.

There are a few counts of this clone. The chain links TRBV30 to TRBJ1-1; D ambiguous. Trimming took 6 bases from V and 0 from J, leaving 11 bases between them. CDR3 length: 13 amino acids. The germline V gene encodes CDR1 GTSNPN and CDR2 SVGIG (reference sequence). As DNA, the CDR3 is TGTGCCTGCAGAAAGGGTATGAACACTGAAGCTTTCTTT. Amino acids: CACRKGMNTEAFF.

The chain has TRBV5-1 and TRBJ2-3; 11 bases fit TRBD2. This CDR3 spans 16 amino acids. Germline CDR1 reads SGHRS; CDR2 reads YFSETQ. With 3 bases clipped from V and 0 bases from J, the junction kept 3 bases outside the gene matches. CDR3 protein: CASSYRTSGSTDTQYF. CDR3 sequence (DNA): TGCGCCAGCAGCTACCGGACTAGCGGGAGCACAGATACGCAGTATTTT.

The genes are TRBV4-2 and TRBJ2-1; TRBD2 agrees at 10 bases. In germline, CDR1 is LGHNA, CDR2 YNFKEQ. V lost 6 bases to trimming and J lost 8 bases; unmatched junction nucleotides: 7. This CDR3 has 14 residues. The CDR3 reads CASRQIAGGDEQFF. For the CDR3, the DNA is TGTGCCAGCAGACAAATAGCGGGAGGCGATGAGCAGTTCTTC.

This clone was counted only a few times. The chain has TRBV6-6 and TRBJ2-3; 10 nucleotides agree with TRBD1. This CDR3 region has 16 residues. J lost 5 bases, V lost 4 bases, and 9 bases had no gene match. Germline CDR1 and CDR2: MNHNY and SVGAGI (reference sequence). The DNA of the CDR3 is TGTGCCAGCAGTTCCCGGACAGGGGGGGTCGTAGATACGCAGTATTTT. This sequence encodes CASSSRTGGVVDTQYF.

The chain carries TRBV9 and TRBJ2-1, with 12 bases matching TRBD2. The CDR3 runs to 15 residues. CDR1 and CDR2 (germline): SGDLS, YYNGEE. V lost 4 bases to trimming and J lost 9 bases; unmatched junction nucleotides: 8. The CDR3 loop reads CASSPRTSGNGEQFF. Written as DNA, the CDR3 is TGTGCCAGCAGCCCCCGGACTAGCGGGAATGGTGAGCAGTTCTTC.

The chain employs TRBV7-2 and TRBJ1-5; 8 bases are a match to TRBD1. This CDR3 is 14 amino acids long. V trimming: 6 bases; J trimming: 5 bases; junction bases outside the gene matches: 6. Germline lookup yields CDR1 SGHTA and CDR2 FQGNSA. The CDR3 DNA reads TGTGCCAGCAGACCCGGACAGGGAGATCAGCCCCAGCATTTT. Translation gives CASRPGQGDQPQHF.

The V gene is TRBV5-1, the J gene TRBJ1-1; D is perhaps TRBD1 (5 bases). Trimming took off 3 bases at V and 1 base at J, with 13 bases between the two ends. The CDR3 consists of 15 residues. Germline assignment: CDR1 SGHRS and CDR2 YFSETQ. The CDR3 reads CASSSGAGWNTEAFF. In DNA, the CDR3 is TGCGCCAGCAGCTCCGGCGCAGGGTGGAACACTGAAGCTTTCTTT.